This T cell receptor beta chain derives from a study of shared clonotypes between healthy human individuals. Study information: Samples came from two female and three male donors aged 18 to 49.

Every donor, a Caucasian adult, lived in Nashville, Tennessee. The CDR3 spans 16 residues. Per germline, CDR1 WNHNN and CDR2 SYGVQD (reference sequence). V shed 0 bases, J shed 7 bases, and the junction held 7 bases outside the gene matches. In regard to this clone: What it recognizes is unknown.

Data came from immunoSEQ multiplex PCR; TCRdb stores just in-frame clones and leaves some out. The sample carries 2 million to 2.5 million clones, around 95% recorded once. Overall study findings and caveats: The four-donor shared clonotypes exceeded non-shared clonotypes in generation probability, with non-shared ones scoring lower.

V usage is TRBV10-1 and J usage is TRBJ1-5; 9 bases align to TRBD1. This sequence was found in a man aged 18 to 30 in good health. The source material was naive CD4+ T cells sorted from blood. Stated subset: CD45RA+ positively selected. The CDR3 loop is CASSESGTGYRQPQHF. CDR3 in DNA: TGCGCCAGCAGTGAGTCCGGGACAGGGTATCGGCAGCCCCAGCATTTT.